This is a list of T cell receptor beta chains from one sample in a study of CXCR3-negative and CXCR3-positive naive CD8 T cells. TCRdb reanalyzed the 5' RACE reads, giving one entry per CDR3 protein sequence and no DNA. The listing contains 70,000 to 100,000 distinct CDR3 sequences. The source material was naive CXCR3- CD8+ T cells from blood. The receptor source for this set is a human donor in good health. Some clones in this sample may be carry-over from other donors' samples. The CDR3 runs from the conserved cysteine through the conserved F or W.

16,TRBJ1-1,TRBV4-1,CASSQERTAWNTEAFF
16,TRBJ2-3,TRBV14,CASSQDPQDLPDTQYF
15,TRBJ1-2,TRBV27,CASSRRGAGNYGYSF
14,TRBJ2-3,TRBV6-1,CASKVAGGTDTQYF
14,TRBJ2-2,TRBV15,CATSMRGNTGELFF
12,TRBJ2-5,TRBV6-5,CASSTGTETQYF
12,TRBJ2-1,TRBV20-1,CSARDRVNEQFF
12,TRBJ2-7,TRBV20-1,CSARGTSYEQYF
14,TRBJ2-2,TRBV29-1,CSVEGQTNTGELFF
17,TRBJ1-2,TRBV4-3,CASSQVTGQRDIYGYTF
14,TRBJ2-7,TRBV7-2,CASSQGTGTYEQYF
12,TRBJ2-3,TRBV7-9,CASEGGTDTQYF
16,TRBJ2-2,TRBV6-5,CASSLQQGSNTGELFF
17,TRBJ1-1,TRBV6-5,CASSWGAMRGGNTEAFF
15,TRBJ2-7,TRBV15,CATSTEMPGLVEQYF
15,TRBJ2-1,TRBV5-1,CASSLEDRAGDEQFF
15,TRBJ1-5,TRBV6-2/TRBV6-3,CASSQLGGMGQPQHF
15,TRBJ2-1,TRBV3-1,CASSYGQGGTSRQFF
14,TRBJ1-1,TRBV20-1,CSASAIQGTTEAFF
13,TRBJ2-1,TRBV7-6,CASSLAGDSEQFF
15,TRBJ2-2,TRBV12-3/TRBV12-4,CASSFLAVNTGELFF
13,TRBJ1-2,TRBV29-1,CSVGTGGFYGYTF
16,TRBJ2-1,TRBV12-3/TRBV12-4,CASSPSPSGVNNEQFF
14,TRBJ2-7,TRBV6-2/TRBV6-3,CASAYSGLSYEQYF
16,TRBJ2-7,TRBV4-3,CASSQSPGTGGYEQYF
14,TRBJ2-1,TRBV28,CAAPPRGPYNEQFF
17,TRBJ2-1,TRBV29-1,CSVEGEGVFSSYNEQFF
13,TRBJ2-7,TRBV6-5,CASSPGRLYEQYF
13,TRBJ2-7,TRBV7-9,CASSSTGDYEQYF
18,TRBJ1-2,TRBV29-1,CSVEDRLTGLGANYGYTF
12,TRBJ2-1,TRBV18,CASSPPRNEQFF
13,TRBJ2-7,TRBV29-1,CSVGSGGGYEQYF
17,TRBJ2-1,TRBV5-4,CASSLASGGFFSNEQFF
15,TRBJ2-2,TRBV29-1,CSVESGRFETGELFF
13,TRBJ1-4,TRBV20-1,CSARHLTEEKLFF
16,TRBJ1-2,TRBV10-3,CAIRGYFSRGDYGYTF
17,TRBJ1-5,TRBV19,CASSIMGTGLTNQPQHF
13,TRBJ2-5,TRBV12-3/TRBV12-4,CASRPPFQETQYF
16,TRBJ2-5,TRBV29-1,CSVEDGGQGGQETQYF
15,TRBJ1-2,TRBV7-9,CASTAPQGQVYGYTF
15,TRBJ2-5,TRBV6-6,CASSSPQGLQETQYF
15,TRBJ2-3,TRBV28,CASSPPASPLDTQYF
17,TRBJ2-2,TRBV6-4,CASTESGGAFNTGELFF
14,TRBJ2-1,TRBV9,CASSVVSGDNEQFF
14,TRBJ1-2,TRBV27,CASSLSGVSYGYTF
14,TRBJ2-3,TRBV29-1,CSVVSGRAGDTQYF
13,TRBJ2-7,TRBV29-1,CSVAGDRGYEQYF
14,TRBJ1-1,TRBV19,CDSSIGTDSYEAFF
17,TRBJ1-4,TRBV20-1,CSAPGQGASGTNEKLFF
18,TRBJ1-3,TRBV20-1,CSERLTGHLTNSGNTIYF
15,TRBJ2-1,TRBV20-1,CSATRGREDYNEQFF
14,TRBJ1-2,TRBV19,CASSPPSTGVGYTF
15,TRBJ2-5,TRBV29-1,CSVESADREKETQYF
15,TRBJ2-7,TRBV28,CASSHPGTGIYEQYF